Below are 17 T cell receptor beta chains sequenced from a single sample in a study of shared clonotypes between healthy human individuals. Some clones are missing from TCRdb's copy, which holds only in-frame ones; the method was immunoSEQ multiplex PCR. The sample records about 2 million clones, 85% to 95% being singletons. Sequencing was done on a sample of naive CD4+ T cells sorted from blood. Stated subset: CD45RA+ positively selected. The receptor source for this set is a man in his late teens or twenties in good health.

The chain couples TRBV6-1 to TRBJ1-3, with 7 bases fitting TRBD1. The germline gives CDR1 MNHNS, CDR2 SASEGT. There are 14 residues in the CDR3. The J segment lost 4 bases and the V segment lost 7 bases, leaving 7 bases of the junction unmatched. The CDR3 is CASNIQGYGNTIYF. CDR3 DNA: TGTGCCAGCAACATACAGGGGTACGGAAACACCATATATTTT.

The table lists this clone with a few counts. The same CDR3 is also encoded by other DNA sequences in this sample. This chain links TRBV5-1 with TRBJ2-1; 8 nucleotides match TRBD1. The ends lost 0 bases at V and 6 bases at J; junction bases unmatched: 2. The germline V gene has CDR1 SGHRS and CDR2 YFSETQ. The CDR3 length is 14 residues. Written as DNA, the CDR3 is TGCGCCAGCAGCTTGGGGCAGGGGGCCAATGAGCAGTTCTTC. It translates to CASSLGQGANEQFF.

The chain combines TRBV10-3 with TRBJ2-3; D is undetermined. V was cut by 3 bases and J by 2 bases, with 6 bases left in between. The CDR3 totals 13 residues. Germline CDR1 reads ENHRY; CDR2 reads SYGVKD. CDR3 sequence: CAISEGNTDTQYF. The CDR3 region has the DNA TGTGCCATCAGTGAAGGGAACACAGATACGCAGTATTTT.

The V call is TRBV10-3, the J call TRBJ2-7, with D tentatively TRBD2 (5 bases). V was trimmed by 3 bases and J by 2 bases, leaving 14 bases between them. The CDR3 runs 15 residues. Germline values: CDR1 ENHRY, CDR2 SYGVKD. The CDR3 sequence is CAISDKGVTPYEQYF. In DNA, the CDR3 is TGTGCCATCAGTGATAAGGGAGTGACCCCCTACGAGCAGTACTTC.

In the case of this clone: The sample holds other DNA sequences that translate to the same CDR3. V is TRBV2 and J is TRBJ2-7; D gene unclear. CDR1 and CDR2 from the germline V gene are SNHLY and FYNNEI. Deletions cut 2 bases from V and 3 bases from J, with 11 bases between. The CDR3 has 14 amino acids. CDR3 DNA: TGTGCCAGCAGTGAATCCCGCGTAGGCTACGAGCAGTACTTC. It encodes CASSESRVGYEQYF.

This clone was detected only once. This chain uses TRBV9 with TRBJ2-1; tentatively, D is TRBD1 or TRBD2 (5 bases each). V lost 0 bases and J 5 bases, leaving 15 bases between the germline ends. Germline CDR1 and CDR2: SGDLS and YYNGEE. The CDR3 runs 16 residues. The CDR3 nucleotides are TGTGCCAGCAGCGTAGTTCCGGGGCAGACAAACAATGAGCAGTTCTTC. It is translated as CASSVVPGQTNNEQFF. The entire variable domain, with the rest obtained from reference TRBV9 and TRBJ2-1, is as follows: DSGVTQTPKHLITATGQRVTLRCSPRSGDLSVYWYQQSLDQGLQFLIQYYNGEERAKGNILERFSAQQFPDLHSELNLSSLELGDSALYFCASSVVPGQTNNEQFFGPGTRLTVL.

The V and J genes are TRBV6-1 and TRBJ2-1; possible D gene TRBD1, 6 bases. Germline V gives CDR1 MNHNS, CDR2 SASEGT. V was cut by 5 bases and J by 7 bases, with 12 bases left in between. The CDR3 runs to 13 residues. Here the CDR3 DNA reads TGTGCCAGCAGTAGAAATACAGGGAATGAGCAGTTCTTC. Amino acids: CASSRNTGNEQFF.

The gene calls are TRBV2 and TRBJ2-1; TRBD2 is a possible D gene (7 bases). The CDR3 contains 12 residues. Trimming took off 8 bases at V and 9 bases at J, with 14 bases between the two ends. Germline CDR1 and CDR2: SNHLY and FYNNEI. As DNA, the CDR3 is TGTGCCAGCGGTCAGGGAGGGGGTGAGCAGTTCTTC. It codes for CASGQGGGEQFF.

This rearrangement joins TRBV29-1 to TRBJ1-1; 7 bases match TRBD1. The CDR3 runs to 12 residues. The V gene's germline CDR1 is SQVTM and CDR2 ANQGSEA. Trimming removed 4 bases from V and 5 bases from J; junction bases left unmatched: 4. For the CDR3, the DNA is TGCAGCGTTGCGACAGGGATTACTGAAGCTTTCTTT. Translating it yields CSVATGITEAFF.

This rearrangement joins TRBV19 to TRBJ1-6; weak D call: TRBD1 (5 bases). Germline V CDR1 and CDR2: LNHDA, SQIVND (reference sequence). The CDR3 consists of 15 residues. V lost 5 bases and J lost 2, with 10 bases in between. In DNA form, the CDR3 reads TGTGCCAGTAGTCGAGGGGCGACCTATAATTCACCCCTCCACTTT. The encoded protein is CASSRGATYNSPLHF. Looking up the rest from reference TRBV19 and TRBJ1-6 gives the full variable domain: DGGITQSPKYLFRKEGQNVTLSCEQNLNHDAMYWYRQDPGQGLRLIYYSQIVNDFQKGDIAEGYSVSREKKESFPLTVTSAQKNPTAFYLCASSRGATYNSPLHFGNGTRLTVT.

The chain uses TRBV7-2 and TRBJ2-6; the D call may be TRBD1 or TRBD2 (5 bases each). The V end was cut by 1 base, the J end by 1 base, with 14 bases between. This CDR3 comprises 18 residues. Germline-derived CDR1 and CDR2 are SGHTA and FQGNSA. CDR3 amino acids: CASSLVGAQFSGANVLTF. DNA for the CDR3: TGTGCCAGCAGCTTAGTCGGGGCCCAATTTTCTGGGGCCAACGTCCTGACTTTC.

The chain employs TRBV6-6 and TRBJ1-2, with 7 bases that match TRBD1. The V gene end was trimmed by 7 bases and the J gene end by 5 bases; junction bases not matched to a gene: 10. The germline V gene has CDR1 MNHNY and CDR2 SVGAGI (reference sequence). The CDR3 sequence is 14 residues long. CDR3 sequence: CASKNGQVVYGYTF. DNA for the CDR3: TGTGCCAGCAAGAACGGACAGGTGGTATATGGCTACACCTTC.

The rearrangement joins TRBV6-1 to TRBJ2-2, with 10 bases fitting TRBD2. The CDR3 consists of 18 residues. Germline V gives CDR1 MNHNS, CDR2 SASEGT. V was clipped by 1 base and J by 4 bases; unmatched bases: 9. The CDR3 region is CASSEGASGGLRTGELFF. In DNA form, the CDR3 reads TGTGCCAGCAGTGAAGGAGCTAGCGGGGGCCTACGCACCGGGGAGCTGTTTTTT.

V and J are TRBV6-1 and TRBJ1-3; no reliable D call. Germline V CDR1 and CDR2: MNHNS, SASEGT. Trimming shortened V by 8 bases and J by 9 bases, and 17 bases separated the two germline ends. The CDR3 is 13 residues long. The CDR3 region is CASDGRRRGTIYF. For the CDR3, the DNA is TGTGCCAGCGACGGCAGGCGAAGAGGCACCATATATTTT.

This clone was counted once. This chain joins TRBV6-5 and TRBJ2-7; 10 nucleotides align to TRBD2. The germline gives CDR1 MNHEY, CDR2 SVGAGI. The V segment lost 0 bases and the J segment 6 bases; nucleotides outside the gene matches: 5. The CDR3 consists of 15 residues. DNA of the CDR3: TGTGCCAGCAGTTACTCATCCCTAGCGGGAGCCGAGCAGTACTTC. This sequence encodes CASSYSSLAGAEQYF.

The chain carries TRBV6-5 and TRBJ1-6, with D tentatively TRBD1 (6 bases). This CDR3 is built from 13 residues. CDR1 MNHEY and CDR2 SVGAGI come from the germline V gene. Trimming removed 6 bases at V and 10 bases at J, with 13 bases between. CDR3 in amino acids: CASRFGQSSPLHF. The CDR3 nucleotides are TGTGCCAGCAGATTTGGACAGAGCTCACCCCTCCACTTT.

As regards this clone: This CDR3 is also generated by other DNA sequences in the sample. CDR3 region: CASSLDRTLYEQYF. The CDR3, as DNA: TGTGCCAGCAGCTTAGATCGCACCTTATACGAGCAGTACTTC. The chain has TRBV7-8 and TRBJ2-7; D uncertain. The CDR3 length is 14 residues. Germline V CDR1 and CDR2: SGHVS, FQNEAQ. V gave up 1 base and J gave up 4 bases, with 11 bases separating them.